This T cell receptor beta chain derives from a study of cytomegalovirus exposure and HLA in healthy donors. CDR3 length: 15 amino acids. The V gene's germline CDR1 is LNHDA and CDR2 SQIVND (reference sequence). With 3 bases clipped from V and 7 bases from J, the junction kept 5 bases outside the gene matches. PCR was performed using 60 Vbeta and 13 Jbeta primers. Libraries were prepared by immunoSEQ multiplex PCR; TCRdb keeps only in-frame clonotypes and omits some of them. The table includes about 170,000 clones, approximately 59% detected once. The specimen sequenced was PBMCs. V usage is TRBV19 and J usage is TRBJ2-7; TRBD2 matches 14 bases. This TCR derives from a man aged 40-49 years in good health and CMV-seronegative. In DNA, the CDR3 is TGTGCCAGTAGTATGGGGACTAGCGGGAGTAGTGAGCAGTACTTC. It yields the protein CASSMGTSGSSEQYF.